This T cell receptor (beta chain) appears in the sequencing data of a study of PD-L1 blockade in urothelial cancer. Study-wide results and limits: Blood clones associated with the tumor expanded more at 3 weeks in durable-benefit patients.

Each PCR had synthetic TCR analog templates added to it as a spike-in. The assay was immunoSEQ multiplex PCR, and TCRdb's table has in-frame clones only and misses some. Found here are more than 30,000 clones, 80% to 90% of them singletons; the top ten hold 3.7%. With regard to this clone: What it recognizes is unknown.

The CDR3 runs 11 residues. CDR1 is MDHEN and CDR2 is SYDVKM in the germline V gene. Trimming removed 7 bases from V and 0 bases from J, with 2 bases in between. Patients in the study were battling locally advanced or metastatic urothelial carcinoma. There were between 1 and 8 samples from each patient, taken pretreatment and on-treatment. The material was PBMCs, obtained around atezolizumab (anti-PD-L1) treatment. The clonotype was recovered from a man in his fifties with urothelial cancer. V gene TRBV28 combines with J gene TRBJ2-3; D is undetermined. The chain's CDR3 is CASTSTDTQYF. The CDR3 coding sequence is TGTGCCAGCACAAGCACAGATACGCAGTATTTT.